This T cell receptor (beta chain) was retrieved from a study of beta chain features in type 1 diabetes. Background on the study: Regarding age, gender and cell yields, patients proved similar to healthy donors. Sorted cells numbering 107,917,701 were examined across all samples. Study-wide results and limits: VDJ junctions in type 1 diabetes patients carried more deletions and fewer insertions.

Every participating donor gave one draw, a heparinised blood sample averaging about 116 mL. Every bit of the isolated RNA underwent reverse transcription, so sequencing read expressed TCRB transcripts. Some clones are missing from TCRdb's copy, which holds only in-frame ones; the method was immunoSEQ multiplex PCR. The table includes about 240,000 clones, 27% detected once. As regards this clone: What it recognizes is unknown.

The material sequenced was central memory CD4+ T cells from blood. The TCR sequence derives from a man between 25 and 39 years old in good health.

The CDR3 DNA sequence: TGCGCCAGCAGCCAAGAGGCTAGTAACTCCTACAATGAGCAGTTCTTC. Translating gives CASSQEASNSYNEQFF. V and J are TRBV4-3 and TRBJ2-1; the D is unclear. CDR1 is LGHNA, CDR2 YSLEER, per germline. CDR3 size: 16 residues. Trimming left V 0 bases short and J 0 bases short, with 9 bases between.